A single sample is the source of the 17 T cell receptor beta chains below, sequenced in a study of breast tumors, draining lymph nodes, adjacent tissues. Breast cancer patients provided tissue from their axillary draining lymph nodes. TCRdb analysed the multiplex PCR reads with MiXCR anew, one entry per CDR3 protein. The sample lists over 200,000 distinct CDR3 sequences; nearly 35% were seen once. Sequenced: axillary lymph node tissue. The receptors were gathered from a female donor with breast cancer. Some clones in this sample may be carry-over from other donors' samples.

The chain combines TRBV30 with TRBJ1-1; no clear D gene. V was pared by 5 bases and J by 1 base, with 8 bases between. The CDR3 runs 12 residues. Germline V gives CDR1 GTSNPN, CDR2 SVGIG (reference sequence). In nucleotides, the CDR3 is TGTGCCTGGGCCCGGAGGAACACTGAAGCTTTCTTT. It yields the protein CAWARRNTEAFF.

The chain's CDR3 is CASSHSTSGPYNEQFF. The CDR3 DNA follows: TGTGCCAGCAGCCATTCGACTAGCGGACCTTACAATGAGCAGTTCTTC. This rearrangement joins TRBV7-9 to TRBJ2-1; 9 bases agree with TRBD2. Per germline, CDR1 SEHNR and CDR2 FQNEAQ (reference sequence). The V gene end was trimmed by 5 bases and the J gene end by 4 bases; junction bases not matched to a gene: 9. CDR3 length: 16 residues.

As regards this clonotype: Likely a read error: the CDR3 ends without its conserved phenylalanine or tryptophan. It is unclear where the CDR3 begins or ends on the DNA, so no DNA is shown, and the CDR3 is as TCRdb lists it. The genes are TRBV7-2 and TRBJ1-2; TRBD1 is taken as the D call from the table, unchecked against the DNA. The CDR3 length is 13 residues, termini included. Germline V gene sequence: CDR1 SGHTA, CDR2 FQGNSA. CDR3 loop: CASSLGQGLGYRN.

Concerning this clonotype itself: The junction shows a germline mismatch at one end, possibly a read error. The chain recombines TRBV11-2 with TRBJ2-3; D gene uncertain. CDR1 and CDR2 from the germline V gene are SGHAT and FQNNGV. This CDR3 region has 13 residues. For the CDR3, the DNA is TGTGCCAGCAGCAAGAGGTCCACACATACGCAGTATTTT. Its translation: CASSKRSTHTQYF. The variable domain in full, completed from reference TRBV11-2 and TRBJ2-3, reads EAGVAQSPRYKIIEKRQSVAFWCNPISGHATLYWYQQILGQGPKLLIQFQNNGVVDDSQLPKDRFSAERLKGVDSTLKIQPAKLEDSAVYLCASSKRSTHTQYFGPGTRLTVL.

This clonotype has ten or more counts. This chain connects TRBV5-1 to TRBJ1-2, with D maybe TRBD1 (5 bases). Trimming stripped 1 base from V and 5 bases from J, with 6 bases between. The germline CDR1 and CDR2 sequences are SGHRS and YFSETQ. The CDR3 is made up of 12 amino acids. The CDR3 nucleotides are TGCGCCAGCAGCTTGTCAGGGTATGGCTACACCTTC. This encodes CASSLSGYGYTF.

As to this clonotype: Given a much more abundant clone one base away, this may be a read error. The chain employs TRBV10-3 and TRBJ2-7; 7 positions agree with TRBD2. Per germline, CDR1 ENHRY and CDR2 SYGVKD. V lost 7 bases to trimming and J lost 7 bases; unmatched junction nucleotides: 10. The CDR3 consists of 13 residues. The CDR3 DNA sequence: TGTGCCATCAAGGCGCCTAGCGGAGGGGAGCAGTACTTC. This codes for CAIKAPSGGEQYF.

The sample holds many counts of this clonotype. The chain uses TRBV6-1 and TRBJ2-5, with D perhaps matching TRBD2 (5 bases). V shed 4 bases and J shed 5 bases, with 14 bases lying between them. From germline, CDR1 is MNHNS and CDR2 SASEGT. This CDR3 contains 14 residues. The CDR3 DNA is TGTGCCAGCAGTGGGCCACTAGGCGGGGAGACCCAGTACTTC. This codes for CASSGPLGGETQYF.

This clonotype was seen just once. CDR3 bases: TGTGCCAGCAGCTACGGGGGGGGATATGGCTACACCTTC. This sequence encodes CASSYGGGYGYTF. V usage is TRBV7-9 and J usage is TRBJ1-2, with D tentatively TRBD1 (5 bases). This CDR3 has 13 residues. Germline CDR1 SEHNR, CDR2 FQNEAQ (reference sequence). V lost 4 bases and J 5 bases, leaving 11 bases between the germline ends.

The CDR3 loop reads CASIKWSAGLDQPQHF. Written as DNA, the CDR3 is TGTGCCAGCATCAAGTGGAGCGCAGGGCTGGATCAGCCCCAGCATTTT. The chain employs TRBV5-6 and TRBJ1-5; possible D gene TRBD1, 5 bases. The CDR3 consists of 16 residues. Between the trimmed V and J ends, which lost 6 bases and 5 bases, there was a span of 21 bases. Germline V gene sequence: CDR1 SGHDT, CDR2 YYEEEE.

The rearrangement uses TRBV6-4 and TRBJ2-5; the match to TRBD1 covers 7 bases. After removal of 6 bases from V and 4 bases from J, the junction contained 11 bases not matched to a gene. Germline loops: CDR1 MRHNA, CDR2 SNTAGT. The CDR3 has 15 amino acids. The CDR3 sequence: CASRPEQGKGETQYF. CDR3 nucleotide sequence: TGTGCCAGCAGACCTGAACAGGGGAAGGGAGAGACCCAGTACTTC.

This chain uses TRBV27 with TRBJ1-2; TRBD1 might be the D (6 bases). The CDR3 spans 14 residues. V lost 0 bases and J lost 3, with 8 bases in between. CDR1 and CDR2 (germline): MNHEY, SMNVEV (reference sequence). The CDR3 is CASSLSGGDYGYTF. The CDR3 DNA reads as TGTGCCAGCAGTTTATCGGGGGGCGACTATGGCTACACCTTC.

This chain connects TRBV12-5 to TRBJ1-5, with D possibly matching TRBD1 (6 bases). The CDR3 is 14 residues long. CDR1 is LGHNT and CDR2 is FRNRAP in the germline V gene. Trimming took off 6 bases at V and 5 bases at J, with 14 bases between the two ends. In DNA, the CDR3 is TGTGCTAGTGGCCGAACAGGGTGGGATCAGCCCCAGCATTTT. Translation: CASGRTGWDQPQHF.

This clonotype was counted at least ten times. The chain is built from TRBV20-1 and TRBJ2-7, with D tentatively TRBD1 (5 bases). From germline, CDR1 is DFQATT and CDR2 SNEGSKA (reference sequence). Trimming removed 5 bases from V and 3 bases from J, with 23 bases in between. CDR3 size: 16 residues. CDR3 nucleotide sequence: TGCAGTGCTCACGACCCCAGGACATCGCCGCACTACGAGCAGTACTTC. Translated, it gives CSAHDPRTSPHYEQYF.

The chain carries TRBV24-1 and TRBJ2-1; 15 bases match TRBD2. The CDR3 runs 17 residues. Germline V lookup: CDR1 KGHDR, CDR2 SFDVKD. Trimming cost V 3 bases and J 6 bases; bases outside gene matches: 5. For the CDR3, the DNA is TGTGCCACCAGTGATCCGGGACTAGCGGGAGGTATCAATGAGCAGTTCTTC. It is translated as CATSDPGLAGGINEQFF.

This clonotype showed up many times. Here the CDR3 DNA reads TGCGCCAGCAGTAAGATTCGGGAAAATACGCAGTATTTT. This translates into CASSKIRENTQYF. The rearrangement links TRBV10-2 to TRBJ2-3, with D tentatively TRBD2 (5 bases). Per the germline V gene, CDR1 is WSHSY and CDR2 is SAAADI. V was clipped by 5 bases and J by 7 bases, with 13 bases between them. CDR3 length equals 13 residues.

The chain employs TRBV7-8 and TRBJ1-3, with 8 positions matching TRBD1. The V gene's germline CDR1 is SGHVS and CDR2 FQNEAQ. Trimming took 0 bases from V and 0 from J; bases not matched to a gene: 4. The CDR3 is 17 residues long. CDR3: CASSLAQDRASGNTIYF. In DNA form, the CDR3 reads TGTGCCAGCAGCTTAGCGCAGGACAGGGCCTCTGGAAACACCATATATTTT. Full variable domain (remainder filled in from reference TRBV7-8 and TRBJ1-3): GAGVSQSPRYKVAKRGQDVALRCDPISGHVSLFWYQQALGQGPEFLTYFQNEAQLDKSGLPSDRFFAERPEGSVSTLKIQRTQQEDSAVYLCASSLAQDRASGNTIYFGEGSWLTVV.

This clonotype was detected ten times or more. The chain links TRBV2 to TRBJ2-3, with D perhaps matching TRBD1 (6 bases). Germline CDR1 is SNHLY and CDR2 is FYNNEI. CDR3 size: 17 residues. Trimming took 7 bases from V and 2 from J, leaving 22 bases between them. DNA for the CDR3: TGTGCCAGCACCCGCCCGGGAACAGGGAAACACACAGATACGCAGTATTTT. It encodes CASTRPGTGKHTDTQYF.